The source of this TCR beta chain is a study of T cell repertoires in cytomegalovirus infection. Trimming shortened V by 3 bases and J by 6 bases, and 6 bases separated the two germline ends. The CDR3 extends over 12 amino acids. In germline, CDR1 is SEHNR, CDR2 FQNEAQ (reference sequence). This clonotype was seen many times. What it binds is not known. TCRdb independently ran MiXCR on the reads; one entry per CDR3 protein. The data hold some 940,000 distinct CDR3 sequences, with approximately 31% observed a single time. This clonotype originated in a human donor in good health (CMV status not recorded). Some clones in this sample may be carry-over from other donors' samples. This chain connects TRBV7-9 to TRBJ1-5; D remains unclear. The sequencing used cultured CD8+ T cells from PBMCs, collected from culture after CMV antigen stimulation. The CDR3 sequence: CASSFSGQPQHF. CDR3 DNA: TGTGCCAGCAGCTTTTCCGGTCAGCCCCAGCATTTT.